The 30 T cell receptor beta chains presented below share a single source sample, sequenced in a study of cytomegalovirus exposure and HLA in healthy donors. The PCR employed 60 Vbeta primers together with 13 Jbeta primers. Libraries were prepared by immunoSEQ multiplex PCR; TCRdb keeps only in-frame clonotypes and omits some of them. The data show roughly 150,000 clones, almost 85% seen once. Material: PBMCs. Source of these receptors: a young man in good health and CMV-seronegative.

Points on this clone: The identical CDR3 is also encoded by other nucleotide sequences in the sample. The rearrangement joins TRBV9 to TRBJ2-7; 7 nucleotides align to TRBD2. V lost 4 bases to trimming and J lost 3 bases; unmatched junction nucleotides: 10. Germline CDR1 and CDR2: SGDLS and YYNGEE. This CDR3 comprises 15 residues. CDR3 sequence reads: CASSPTTRGDYEQYF. The CDR3 nucleotides read TGTGCCAGCAGCCCCACGACCCGGGGGGACTACGAGCAGTACTTC. The full variable domain, in which reference TRBV9 and TRBJ2-7 provide the parts outside the CDR3, is DSGVTQTPKHLITATGQRVTLRCSPRSGDLSVYWYQQSLDQGLQFLIQYYNGEERAKGNILERFSAQQFPDLHSELNLSSLELGDSALYFCASSPTTRGDYEQYFGPGTRLTVT.

This clone was counted a single time. One end of the junction is discordant with germline, which a read error may explain. V gene TRBV7-7 combines with J gene TRBJ2-3; possible D gene TRBD1, 5 bases. This CDR3 region has 14 residues. Germline lookup yields CDR1 SSHAT and CDR2 FNYEAQ (reference sequence). DNA for the CDR3: TGTGCTAGCAGCTTAAAGACAGACGCAGATACGCAGTATTTT. Translating it yields CASSLKTDADTQYF.

The chain links TRBV19 to TRBJ2-6; D uncertain. Germline V gene lookup returns CDR1 LNHDA and CDR2 SQIVND (reference sequence). This CDR3 has 15 amino acids. V gave up 4 bases and J gave up 0 bases, with 7 bases separating them. CDR3 sequence (DNA): TGTGCCAGTAGTAGAAGCCACTCTGGGGCCAACGTCCTGACTTTC. Translation: CASSRSHSGANVLTF.

The gene calls are TRBV7-8 and TRBJ1-1; D is unclear. Germline V CDR1 and CDR2: SGHVS, FQNEAQ. Trimming stripped 3 bases from V and 4 bases from J, with 15 bases between. This CDR3 spans 15 amino acids. The CDR3 sequence: CASSLGSGLSTEAFF. Here the CDR3 DNA reads TGTGCCAGCAGCTTGGGTAGCGGGCTGAGCACTGAAGCTTTCTTT.

The gene calls are TRBV4-1 and TRBJ1-5, with unresolved D. V shed 2 bases and J shed 5 bases, with 10 bases lying between them. CDR1 MGHRA and CDR2 YSYEKL come from the germline V gene. CDR3 length: 14 amino acids. CDR3 bases: TGCGCCAGCAGCCAATTATTCGCAGATCAGCCCCAGCATTTT. Its protein is CASSQLFADQPQHF.

This chain uses TRBV29-1 with TRBJ2-7; TRBD2 matches at 10 bases. Trimming cost V 3 bases and J 0 bases; bases outside gene matches: 5. The CDR3 covers 15 residues. CDR1 and CDR2 from the germline V gene are SQVTM and ANQGSEA. The CDR3 DNA reads as TGCAGCGTTGACGACCTAGCGGGGGACTCCTACGAGCAGTACTTC. It is translated as CSVDDLAGDSYEQYF.

The gene calls are TRBV28 and TRBJ1-2; 10 nucleotides match TRBD1. CDR3 length equals 14 residues. V lost 5 bases to trimming and J lost 5 bases; unmatched junction nucleotides: 5. Germline V gene lookup returns CDR1 MDHEN and CDR2 SYDVKM. The CDR3 DNA sequence: TGTGCCAGCAGTGATCGACAGGGGGCATATGGCTACACCTTC. This sequence encodes CASSDRQGAYGYTF.

The V and J genes are TRBV6-1 and TRBJ2-7; D gene uncertain. The V end was cut by 2 bases, the J end by 2 bases, with 13 bases between. Germline CDR1 MNHNS, CDR2 SASEGT. CDR3 length: 15 amino acids. In nucleotides, the CDR3 is TGTGCCAGCAGTGAATTAGTCTTGAGGACCTACGAGCAGTACTTC. It translates to CASSELVLRTYEQYF.

The rearrangement joins TRBV29-1 to TRBJ2-1; perhaps TRBD2 as D (6 bases). Trimming left V 6 bases short and J 8 bases short, with 11 bases between. The germline V gene has CDR1 SQVTM and CDR2 ANQGSEA. The CDR3 sequence is 11 residues long. CDR3 loop: CSVTSSDEQFF. The CDR3 DNA reads TGCAGCGTGACTAGTAGCGATGAGCAGTTCTTC.

The chain employs TRBV7-2 and TRBJ2-5; TRBD1 matches 8 bases. The germline CDR1 and CDR2 sequences are SGHTA and FQGNSA. V dropped 1 base and J dropped 5; count of bases not matched to a gene: 6. The CDR3 is made up of 15 amino acids. The CDR3 nucleotides read TGTGCCAGCAGCTTAGTAGGGACAGGTGGGGAGACCCAGTACTTC. Its protein product is CASSLVGTGGETQYF.

The chain has TRBV6-4 and TRBJ2-3, with D unclear. V dropped 2 bases and J dropped 2 bases, with 14 bases sitting between them. CDR1 is MRHNA and CDR2 is SNTAGT in the germline V gene. This CDR3 comprises 16 residues. DNA for the CDR3: TGTGCCAGCAGTGACCCCCCGAACGCTAACACAGATACGCAGTATTTT. This gives the protein CASSDPPNANTDTQYF.

The chain has TRBV19 and TRBJ2-7; TRBD1 aligns across 8 bases. CDR3 length: 18 residues. After removal of 4 bases from V and 6 bases from J, the junction contained 20 bases not matched to a gene. Per germline, CDR1 LNHDA and CDR2 SQIVND (reference sequence). The DNA for the CDR3 is TGTGCCAGTAGTACTAAACCGGGACAGGCAAGCTACGCGTCCGAGCAGTACTTC. Its translation is CASSTKPGQASYASEQYF.

The chain carries TRBV7-9 and TRBJ2-3, with a weak D call TRBD2 (6 bases). Trimming removed 4 bases from V and 0 bases from J, with 11 bases in between. The CDR3 consists of 15 residues. Germline V gene lookup returns CDR1 SEHNR and CDR2 FQNEAQ (reference sequence). The CDR3 DNA sequence: TGTGCCAGCAGCTCCGGGACTGGTAGCACAGATACGCAGTATTTT. Amino acid sequence: CASSSGTGSTDTQYF.

In this sample, this clone turned up once. The gene calls are TRBV19 and TRBJ1-2, with D perhaps matching TRBD1 (5 bases). Trimming shortened V by 0 bases and J by 4 bases, and 9 bases separated the two germline ends. CDR3 length: 14 amino acids. Per the germline V gene, CDR1 is LNHDA and CDR2 is SQIVND (reference sequence). CDR3 DNA sequence: TGTGCCAGTAGTATAGATCGACAGACCTATGGCTACACCTTC. It codes for CASSIDRQTYGYTF.

In DNA, the CDR3 is TGTGCCGGGGGAGCGGGGCCGAGCAATCAGCCCCAGCATTTT. This encodes CAGGAGPSNQPQHF. V is TRBV28 and J is TRBJ1-5, with a tentative D call TRBD1 (5 bases). The CDR3 is 14 amino acids. The ends were cut back, 11 bases at V and 1 base at J, with 15 bases in the middle. Germline values: CDR1 MDHEN, CDR2 SYDVKM. Combining the CDR3 with reference TRBV28 and TRBJ1-5 gives the whole variable domain DVKVTQSSRYLVKRTGEKVFLECVQDMDHENMFWYRQDPGLGLRLIYFSYDVKMKEKGDIPEGYSVSREKKERFSLILESASTNQTSMYLCAGGAGPSNQPQHFGDGTRLSIL.

The J gene is TRBJ2-7, the V gene TRBV6-1, with 10 nucleotides matching TRBD2. The germline V gene encodes CDR1 MNHNS and CDR2 SASEGT. The ends lost 10 bases at V and 7 bases at J; junction bases unmatched: 4. The CDR3 spans 11 residues. CDR3 nucleotides: TGTGCCACGGGACTAGCGCTTGAGCAGTACTTC. It specifies CATGLALEQYF.

The V call is TRBV4-1, the J call TRBJ1-1, with D possibly being TRBD1 (6 bases). CDR1 is MGHRA and CDR2 is YSYEKL in the germline V gene. The CDR3 covers 15 residues. V dropped 4 bases and J dropped 5 bases, with 17 bases sitting between them. In DNA form, the CDR3 reads TGCGCCAGCAGCCGGGCGGACAGTTACAGAACTGAAGCTTTCTTT. Its translation is CASSRADSYRTEAFF.

The chain employs TRBV30 and TRBJ2-7; 10 bases match TRBD2. This CDR3 spans 14 amino acids. V lost 6 bases, J lost 7 bases, and 12 bases stayed unmatched. CDR1 and CDR2 (germline): GTSNPN, SVGIG (reference sequence). Here the CDR3 DNA reads TGTGCCTGTCCTAAGCGGGAGGGGGGCGTGGAGCAGTACTTC. It specifies CACPKREGGVEQYF.

The chain recombines TRBV6-5 with TRBJ2-7; 8 bases are shared with TRBD1. Germline assignment: CDR1 MNHEY and CDR2 SVGAGI. Trimming cost V 3 bases and J 2 bases; bases outside gene matches: 3. The CDR3 runs 14 residues. CDR3 residues: CASSYRTGTYEQYF. In DNA form, the CDR3 reads TGTGCCAGCAGTTATCGGACAGGGACCTACGAGCAGTACTTC.

The V gene is TRBV14, the J gene TRBJ2-3; D may be TRBD2 (7 bases). The V end lost 4 bases, the J end lost 6 bases, and 20 bases lay between the germline ends. Germline-derived CDR1 and CDR2 are SGHDN and FVKESK. This CDR3 spans 16 amino acids. Written as DNA, the CDR3 is TGTGCCAGCAGCCTCCTAGGGAGGGGGAGTATTGATACGCAGTATTTT. This translates into CASSLLGRGSIDTQYF.

This chain uses TRBV28 with TRBJ1-2; unclear D gene. The CDR3 contains 15 residues. The V end was cut by 4 bases, the J end by 2 bases, with 14 bases between. From germline, CDR1 is MDHEN and CDR2 SYDVKM. As DNA, the CDR3 is TGTGCCAGCAGTTCCCGGGTAGGCAGAAACTATGGCTACACCTTC. Encoded protein: CASSSRVGRNYGYTF.

The genes are TRBV30 and TRBJ1-5, with a tentative D call TRBD1 (6 bases). Trimming cost V 0 bases and J 6 bases, with 9 bases left between them. Germline values: CDR1 GTSNPN, CDR2 SVGIG (reference sequence). There are 13 residues in the CDR3. CDR3 nucleotides: TGTGCCTGGAGTGTAAGGGGGTCTCAGCCCCAGCATTTT. The encoded protein is CAWSVRGSQPQHF.

This clone has just one count. This sequence joins TRBV2 and TRBJ2-3; D uncertain. The length of the CDR3 is 12 residues. The V end was cut by 5 bases, the J end by 6 bases, with 9 bases between. Germline assignment: CDR1 SNHLY and CDR2 FYNNEI. DNA for the CDR3: TGTGCCAGCAGTCTCTTCCTGGATACGCAGTATTTT. Protein product: CASSLFLDTQYF. Full variable domain (missing parts from reference TRBV2 and TRBJ2-3): EPEVTQTPSHQVTQMGQEVILRCVPISNHLYFYWYRQILGQKVEFLVSFYNNEISEKSEIFDDQFSVERPDGSNFTLKIRSTKLEDSAMYFCASSLFLDTQYFGPGTRLTVL.

The rearrangement joins TRBV30 to TRBJ1-3, with D uncertain. The CDR3 length is 12 residues. Trimming took off 4 bases at V and 8 bases at J, with 12 bases between the two ends. Germline CDR1 GTSNPN, CDR2 SVGIG (reference sequence). CDR3 DNA sequence: TGTGCCTGGAAGAGGGAGAGGCACACCATATATTTT. Amino acid sequence: CAWKRERHTIYF.

The J gene is TRBJ1-4, the V gene TRBV19; 7 bases are shared with TRBD1. Trimming cost V 5 bases and J 4 bases; bases outside gene matches: 7. In germline, CDR1 is LNHDA, CDR2 SQIVND (reference sequence). The CDR3 has 15 amino acids. This chain's CDR3 is CASSSGTADNEKLFF. The CDR3 region has the DNA TGTGCCAGTAGTTCGGGGACAGCAGATAATGAAAAACTGTTTTTT.

CDR3 loop: CASSFSGTGGKGELFF. In DNA form, the CDR3 reads TGTGCCAGCAGTTTCTCCGGGACAGGGGGCAAGGGGGAGCTGTTTTTT. This chain joins TRBV27 and TRBJ2-2; 12 bases are a match to TRBD1. Germline CDR1 and CDR2: MNHEY and SMNVEV (reference sequence). Germline trimming cut 3 bases from V and 8 bases from J; bases unmatched to any gene: 7. This CDR3 has 16 amino acids.

The chain couples TRBV6-1 to TRBJ2-3, with D possibly being TRBD2 (7 bases). This CDR3 comprises 13 residues. Germline V CDR1 and CDR2: MNHNS, SASEGT. The V end lost 7 bases, the J end lost 12 bases, and 20 bases lay between the germline ends. The CDR3 DNA follows: TGTGCCAGCACCCGAGGGGGGGGCCTAGGACAGTATTTT. As protein: CASTRGGGLGQYF.

This clone was recorded a few times. The chain links TRBV10-1 to TRBJ2-2; 8 nucleotides agree with TRBD2. Unmatched junction bases numbered 11, after V lost 8 bases and J lost 0 bases. This CDR3 has 17 amino acids. Germline lookup yields CDR1 WNHNN and CDR2 SYGVQD (reference sequence). The CDR3 DNA reads TGCGCCAGCTCCGGGGGGGACATCAACCCGAACACCGGGGAGCTGTTTTTT. Translation: CASSGGDINPNTGELFF.

The V and J genes are TRBV5-1 and TRBJ2-1; TRBD1 aligns across 7 bases. After removal of 4 bases from V and 7 bases from J, the junction contained 8 bases not matched to a gene. This CDR3 is built from 14 residues. Germline V gene data show CDR1 as SGHRS and CDR2 as YFSETQ. The CDR3 sequence is CASSIDRVNNEQFF. CDR3 in DNA: TGCGCCAGCAGCATAGACAGGGTCAATAATGAGCAGTTCTTC.

This chain's CDR3 is CASSEGSMPGNQPQHF. DNA of the CDR3: TGTGCCAGCAGTGAAGGGAGCATGCCGGGCAATCAGCCCCAGCATTTT. This sequence joins TRBV2 and TRBJ1-5; no clear D gene. The V gene lost 1 base and the J gene lost 2 bases, with 12 bases spanning the gap. Germline-derived CDR1 and CDR2 are SNHLY and FYNNEI. This CDR3 spans 16 amino acids.